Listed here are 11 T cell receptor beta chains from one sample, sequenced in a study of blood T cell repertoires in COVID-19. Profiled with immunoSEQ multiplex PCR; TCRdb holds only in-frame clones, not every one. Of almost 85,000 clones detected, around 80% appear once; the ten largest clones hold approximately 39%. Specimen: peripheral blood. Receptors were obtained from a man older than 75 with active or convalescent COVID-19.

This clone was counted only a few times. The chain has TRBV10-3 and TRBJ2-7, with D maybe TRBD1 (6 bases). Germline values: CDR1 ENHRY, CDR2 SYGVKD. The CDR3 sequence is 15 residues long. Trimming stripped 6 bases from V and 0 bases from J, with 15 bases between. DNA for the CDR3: TGTGCCATCAGCGAACAGGGAGCTAGCTCCTACGAGCAGTACTTC. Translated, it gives CAISEQGASSYEQYF.

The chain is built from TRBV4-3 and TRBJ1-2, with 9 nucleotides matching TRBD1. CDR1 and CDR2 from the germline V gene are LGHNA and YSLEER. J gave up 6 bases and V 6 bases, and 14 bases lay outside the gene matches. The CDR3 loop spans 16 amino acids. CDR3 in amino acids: CASRLDSGQGYDGYTF. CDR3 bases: TGCGCCAGCAGACTGGATTCGGGACAGGGTTATGATGGCTACACCTTC.

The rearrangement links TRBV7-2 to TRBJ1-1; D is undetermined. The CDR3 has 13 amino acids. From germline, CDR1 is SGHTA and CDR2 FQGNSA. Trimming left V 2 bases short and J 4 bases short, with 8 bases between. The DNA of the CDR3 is TGTGCCAGCAGCTTACGGGGAGGCACTGAAGCTTTCTTT. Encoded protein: CASSLRGGTEAFF. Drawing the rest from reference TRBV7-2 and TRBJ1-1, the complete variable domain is GAGVSQSPSNKVTEKGKDVELRCDPISGHTALYWYRQSLGQGLEFLIYFQGNSAPDKSGLPSDRFSAERTGGSVSTLTIQRTQQEDSAVYLCASSLRGGTEAFFGQGTRLTVV.

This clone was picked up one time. The CDR3 reads CASRGGGQGSPQHF. The CDR3 DNA reads as TGTGCCAGCAGAGGGGGGGGACAGGGGTCGCCCCAGCATTTT. V usage is TRBV28 and J usage is TRBJ1-5, with 10 nucleotides matching TRBD1. Germline-derived CDR1 and CDR2 are MDHEN and SYDVKM. The trim removed 6 bases at V and 9 bases at J, leaving 8 bases unmatched. The CDR3 covers 14 residues.

The CDR3 DNA reads TGTGCCAGCAGCTTAGGTGGCCTGAATTACAATGAGCAGTTCTTC. It is translated as CASSLGGLNYNEQFF. This rearrangement joins TRBV7-2 to TRBJ2-1; no firm D call. Trimming shortened V by 1 base and J by 4 bases, and 11 bases separated the two germline ends. This CDR3 contains 15 residues. CDR1 and CDR2 from the germline V gene are SGHTA and FQGNSA.

The CDR3 DNA reads TGTGCCAGCAGCCAAGATGGCCCATTAGGTGGGAGGGCCTACGAGCAGTACTTC. It codes for CASSQDGPLGGRAYEQYF. This rearrangement joins TRBV3-1 (or the pseudogene TRBV3-2) to TRBJ2-7, with TRBD2 matching 7 bases. Trimming at V came to 0 bases and at J to 2 bases, leaving 13 bases not matched to a gene. The V gene's germline CDR1 is LGHDT and CDR2 YNNKEL (reference sequence). This CDR3 comprises 18 residues.

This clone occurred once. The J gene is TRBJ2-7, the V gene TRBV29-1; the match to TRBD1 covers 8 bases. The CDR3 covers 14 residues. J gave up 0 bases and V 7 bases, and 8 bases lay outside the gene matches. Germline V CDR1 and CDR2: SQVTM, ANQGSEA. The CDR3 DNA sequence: TGCAGCGCCCAGGGGGCCGACAGCTCCTACGAGCAGTACTTC. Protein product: CSAQGADSSYEQYF.

Here the CDR3 reads CASSAPGRQETQYF. DNA for the CDR3: TGTGCCAGCAGCGCTCCAGGCCGCCAAGAGACCCAGTACTTC. This chain links TRBV7-2 with TRBJ2-5; D remains ambiguous. The CDR3 is 14 amino acids. Between the trimmed V and J ends, which lost 5 bases and 1 base, there was a span of 11 bases. The germline V gene has CDR1 SGHTA and CDR2 FQGNSA.

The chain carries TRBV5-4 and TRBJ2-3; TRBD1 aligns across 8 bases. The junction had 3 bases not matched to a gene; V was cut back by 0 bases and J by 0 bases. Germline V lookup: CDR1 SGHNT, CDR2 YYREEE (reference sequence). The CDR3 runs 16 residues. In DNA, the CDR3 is TGTGCCAGCAGCTTGGGACAGGGGCTAAGCACAGATACGCAGTATTTT. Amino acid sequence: CASSLGQGLSTDTQYF.

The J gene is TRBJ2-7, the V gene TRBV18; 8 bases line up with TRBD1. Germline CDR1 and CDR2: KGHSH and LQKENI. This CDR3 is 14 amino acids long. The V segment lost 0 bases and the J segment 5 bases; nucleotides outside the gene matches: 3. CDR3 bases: TGTGCCAGCTCACCACCGGCAGGGGGCGACGAGCAGTACTTC. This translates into CASSPPAGGDEQYF.

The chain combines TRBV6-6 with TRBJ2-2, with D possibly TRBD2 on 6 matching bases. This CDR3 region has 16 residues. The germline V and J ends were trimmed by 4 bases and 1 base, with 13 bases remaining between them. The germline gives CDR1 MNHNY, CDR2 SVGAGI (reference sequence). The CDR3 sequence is CASSSSPGLNTGELFF. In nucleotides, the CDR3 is TGTGCCAGCAGTTCCTCCCCGGGACTGAACACCGGGGAGCTGTTTTTT.